These 29 T cell receptor beta chains came from one sample sequenced in a study of shared clonotypes between healthy human individuals. The assay was immunoSEQ multiplex PCR, and TCRdb's table has in-frame clones only and misses some. Of some 1 million clones listed, 60% to 80% were seen once; the top ten hold approximately 1.5%. Sequenced input: memory CD4+ T cells sorted from blood. Indicated subset: CD45RA-negative fraction. The receptors stem from a young man in good health.

The chain is built from TRBV11-2 and TRBJ2-1, with a possible D match to TRBD2 (5 bases). Germline V lookup: CDR1 SGHAT, CDR2 FQNNGV. The CDR3 is 15 amino acids. V shed 5 bases and J shed 7 bases, with 18 bases lying between them. CDR3 DNA sequence: TGTGCCAGCAGCGTCGGGTTGGAGCGGAGTAATGAGCAGTTCTTC. Translating gives CASSVGLERSNEQFF.

Regarding this clone: Other DNA sequences in this specimen translate into the identical CDR3. This chain uses TRBV6-1 with TRBJ1-3; D unresolved. V was shortened by 3 bases and J by 2 bases, with 8 bases between the two germline ends. The CDR3 has 14 amino acids. Germline V gene lookup returns CDR1 MNHNS and CDR2 SASEGT. The CDR3 DNA is TGTGCCAGCAGTGACGGGAGAGCTGGAAACACCATATATTTT. Protein sequence: CASSDGRAGNTIYF.

The CDR3 region has the DNA TGTGCCAGTAATTCGGACAGGGCAGGAAAAGGGGAGCTGTTTTTT. Translating it yields CASNSDRAGKGELFF. J is TRBJ2-2 and V is TRBV19, with TRBD1 matching 8 bases. The J segment lost 8 bases and the V segment lost 7 bases, leaving 12 bases of the junction unmatched. The CDR3 covers 15 residues. Germline V gives CDR1 LNHDA, CDR2 SQIVND (reference sequence).

This clone turned up a few times. This chain connects TRBV6-1 to TRBJ2-5; a possible D gene is TRBD1 (5 bases). V lost 6 bases to trimming and J lost 3 bases, with 11 bases between them. Per germline, CDR1 MNHNS and CDR2 SASEGT. This CDR3 has 13 residues. CDR3 coding DNA: TGTGCCAGCAGGGCTACAGGTGAAGAGACCCAGTACTTC. It encodes CASRATGEETQYF.

CDR3: CASSVAGGFNYGYTF. CDR3 sequence (DNA): TGTGCCAGCAGCGTAGCCGGAGGATTTAACTATGGCTACACCTTC. V is TRBV9 and J is TRBJ1-2; D is undetermined. Per germline, CDR1 SGDLS and CDR2 YYNGEE. The germline V and J ends were trimmed by 0 bases and 1 base, with 10 bases remaining between them. The CDR3 is 15 residues long.

The chain links TRBV6-5 to TRBJ1-5, with D maybe TRBD1 (5 bases). Trimming stripped 5 bases from V and 7 bases from J, with 18 bases between. CDR3 length: 15 residues. Looked up from germline, CDR1 is MNHEY and CDR2 is SVGAGI. The CDR3 region has the DNA TGTGCCAGCAGTCCCTCAGGGAGCAGGGACCAGCCCCAGCATTTT. As protein: CASSPSGSRDQPQHF.

The rearrangement joins TRBV6-1 to TRBJ2-3; 9 bases are a match to TRBD2. V trimming: 7 bases; J trimming: 1 base; junction bases outside the gene matches: 6. CDR3 size: 15 residues. The germline V gene has CDR1 MNHNS and CDR2 SASEGT. This CDR3 reads CASKFQRGGTDTQYF. CDR3 sequence (DNA): TGTGCCAGCAAATTCCAGCGGGGGGGCACAGATACGCAGTATTTT.

This chain connects TRBV6-5 to TRBJ1-2, with no clear D. Trimming shortened V by 0 bases and J by 3 bases, and 14 bases separated the two germline ends. Germline-derived CDR1 and CDR2 are MNHEY and SVGAGI. The CDR3 length is 16 residues. The chain's CDR3 is CASSYSGVARYYGYTF. CDR3 bases: TGTGCCAGCAGTTACTCCGGGGTCGCACGCTACTATGGCTACACCTTC.

The chain is built from TRBV25-1 and TRBJ1-4; D is uncertain. CDR1 is MGHDK and CDR2 is SYGVNS in the germline V gene. The CDR3 contains 15 residues. Trimming stripped 1 base from V and 8 bases from J, with 14 bases between. CDR3 nucleotides: TGTGCCAGCAGTGAATCCGGGCGATCCGGGGAAAAACTGTTTTTT. Protein: CASSESGRSGEKLFF.

This clone occurred once. The chain combines TRBV14 with TRBJ2-1; TRBD2 agrees at 10 bases. CDR3 length: 13 amino acids. J lost 15 bases, V lost 1 base, and 6 bases had no gene match. Germline V gene lookup returns CDR1 SGHDN and CDR2 FVKESK. The CDR3 nucleotides read TGTGCCAGCAGCCAAGCCTTAGCGGGGGGACGGTTCTTC. This codes for CASSQALAGGRFF. The complete variable domain, with remaining parts taken from reference TRBV14 and TRBJ2-1, reads EAGVTQFPSHSVIEKGQTVTLRCDPISGHDNLYWYRRVMGKEIKFLLHFVKESKQDESGMPNNRFLAERTGGTYSTLKVQPAELEDSGVYFCASSQALAGGRFFGPGTRLTVL.

This clone was detected only a few times. The V and J genes are TRBV5-7 and TRBJ1-2; D gene unclear. TRBV5-7 is an open reading frame, and its role is uncertain. V lost 0 bases and J lost 8, with 11 bases in between. The CDR3 spans 13 residues. The CDR3 protein is CASSLAGQPGYTF. The DNA of the CDR3 is TGTGCCAGCAGCTTGGCCGGGCAGCCGGGCTACACCTTC.

The gene calls are TRBV19 and TRBJ1-2, with 8 bases that match TRBD1. Germline V gene sequence: CDR1 LNHDA, CDR2 SQIVND (reference sequence). This CDR3 region has 13 residues. Unmatched junction bases numbered 3, after V lost 2 bases and J lost 7 bases. The CDR3 is CASSIMTGVGYTF. DNA of the CDR3: TGTGCCAGTAGTATAATGACAGGGGTTGGCTACACCTTC.

The chain has TRBV2 and TRBJ2-2; D assignment may be TRBD1 or TRBD2 (6 bases each). This CDR3 region has 15 residues. Trimming stripped 5 bases from V and 5 bases from J, with 15 bases between. Germline CDR1 and CDR2: SNHLY and FYNNEI. The CDR3: CASSPGARGTGELFF. Here the CDR3 DNA reads TGTGCCAGCAGTCCAGGGGCCCGGGGGACCGGGGAGCTGTTTTTT.

The chain joins TRBV7-8 to TRBJ2-2, with 8 positions matching TRBD1. Germline V gene lookup returns CDR1 SGHVS and CDR2 FQNEAQ. V lost 5 bases, J lost 1 base, and 3 bases stayed unmatched. The CDR3 is made up of 15 amino acids. The CDR3 loop reads CASSQGTGNTGELFF. The CDR3 nucleotides read TGTGCCAGCAGCCAGGGGACAGGGAACACCGGGGAGCTGTTTTTT.

There are a few counts of this clone. Possible read error: a much larger clone is one base away. The sample carries other DNA sequences with the same CDR3. J is TRBJ1-1 and V is TRBV30; D is unclear. V lost 2 bases and J 4 bases, leaving 5 bases between the germline ends. The CDR3 extends over 11 amino acids. Germline CDR1 and CDR2: GTSNPN and SVGIG (reference sequence). The CDR3 protein is CAWSRSTEAFF. Written as DNA, the CDR3 is TGTGCCTGGAGTCGGAGCACTGAAGCTTTCTTT.

About this clone: The same CDR3 is also encoded by other DNA sequences in this sample. V usage is TRBV18 and J usage is TRBJ2-3; 8 nucleotides match TRBD2. V lost 3 bases, J lost 3 bases, and 5 bases stayed unmatched. This CDR3 has 15 residues. Germline-derived CDR1 and CDR2 are KGHSH and LQKENI. The CDR3 loop reads CASSPLAGRTDTQYF. Here the CDR3 DNA reads TGTGCCAGCTCACCTCTAGCGGGTAGGACAGATACGCAGTATTTT.

The chain is built from TRBV4-3 and TRBJ2-6; tentative D call: TRBD2 (7 bases). Trimming removed 1 base at V and 4 bases at J, with 17 bases between. The germline V gene has CDR1 LGHNA and CDR2 YSLEER. The CDR3 runs 18 residues. For the CDR3, the DNA is TGCGCCAGCAGCCAAGCTGTTGCGGGGGCGCGAGGGGCCAACGTCCTGACTTTC. It translates to CASSQAVAGARGANVLTF.

The J gene is TRBJ2-2, the V gene TRBV10-3; 9 positions match TRBD2. This CDR3 comprises 15 residues. Per the germline V gene, CDR1 is ENHRY and CDR2 is SYGVKD. V shed 3 bases, J shed 1 base, and the junction held 0 bases outside the gene matches. CDR3: CAISEAGGNTGELFF. For the CDR3, the DNA is TGTGCCATCAGTGAAGCGGGGGGGAACACCGGGGAGCTGTTTTTT.

The chain uses TRBV7-9 and TRBJ1-6; no definite D call. This CDR3 region has 14 residues. V was trimmed by 1 base and J by 5 bases, leaving 6 bases between them. The V gene's germline CDR1 is SEHNR and CDR2 FQNEAQ (reference sequence). The CDR3 region has the DNA TGTGCCAGCAGCTTAGGACGGGATAATTCACCCCTCCACTTT. Amino acids: CASSLGRDNSPLHF.

The count of this clone is one. CDR3 protein: CASRDRVQETQYF. In nucleotides, the CDR3 is TGCGCCAGCAGGGACAGGGTTCAGGAGACCCAGTACTTC. The chain employs TRBV5-1 and TRBJ2-5; 8 bases align to TRBD1. This CDR3 region has 13 residues. With V trimmed by 5 bases and J by 5 bases, 5 bases remained unmatched. Germline assignment: CDR1 SGHRS and CDR2 YFSETQ.

With regard to this clone: At the DNA level, this CDR3 is encoded by other sequences in the same sample as well. This chain uses TRBV18 with TRBJ1-1; D unclear. In germline, CDR1 is KGHSH, CDR2 LQKENI. V lost 3 bases, J lost 1 base, and 9 bases lay in between. The CDR3 spans 14 residues. CDR3 nucleotide sequence: TGTGCCAGCTCACCGGGCACCCCGAACACTGAAGCTTTCTTT. It codes for CASSPGTPNTEAFF.

V gene TRBV5-4 combines with J gene TRBJ1-2; tentatively, D is TRBD1 (6 bases). CDR1 SGHNT and CDR2 YYREEE come from the germline V gene (reference sequence). The CDR3 covers 15 residues. V was cut by 5 bases and J by 0 bases, with 14 bases left in between. For the CDR3, the DNA is TGTGCCAGCAGACCTGGACAGAGAGCTAACTATGGCTACACCTTC. Its protein product is CASRPGQRANYGYTF. Based on the CDR3 plus reference TRBV5-4 and TRBJ1-2, the full variable domain is ETGVTQSPTHLIKTRGQQVTLRCSSQSGHNTVSWYQQALGQGPQFIFQYYREEENGRGNFPPRFSGLQFPNYSSELNVNALELDDSALYLCASRPGQRANYGYTFGSGTRLTVV.

The count of this clone is one. The DNA is omitted, as the CDR3 cannot be located on it reliably, and the CDR3 follows TCRdb's listing. The rearrangement uses TRBV12-2 and TRBJ1-1. TRBV12-2 has pseudogene status. Both ends counted, the CDR3 spans 19 residues. CDR3 amino acids: CASRFGGGSVAPGNTEAFF.

The rearrangement joins TRBV9 to TRBJ2-2; unclear D gene. In germline, CDR1 is SGDLS, CDR2 YYNGEE. Between the trimmed V and J ends, which lost 0 bases and 7 bases, there was a span of 10 bases. The CDR3 loop spans 14 amino acids. CDR3 sequence: CASSVEGIDGELFF. The DNA of the CDR3 is TGTGCCAGCAGCGTAGAAGGGATAGACGGGGAGCTGTTTTTT.

This rearrangement joins TRBV7-2 to TRBJ2-1; the D gene is possibly TRBD2 (6 bases). CDR1 is SGHTA, CDR2 FQGNSA, per germline. This CDR3 comprises 13 residues. The V end lost 1 base, the J end lost 10 bases, and 11 bases lay between the germline ends. CDR3 in DNA: TGTGCCAGCAGCTTAGTGGGGAGGCCCGAGCAGTTCTTC. Protein product: CASSLVGRPEQFF.

This clone was counted once. The rearrangement links TRBV9 to TRBJ1-1; 8 bases fit TRBD1. Trimming took 0 bases from V and 5 from J; bases not matched to a gene: 12. The CDR3 length is 17 residues. From germline, CDR1 is SGDLS and CDR2 YYNGEE. CDR3 in amino acids: CASSVGGLQGERTEAFF. CDR3 bases: TGTGCCAGCAGCGTAGGGGGCTTACAGGGGGAGAGGACTGAAGCTTTCTTT.

This chain connects TRBV11-2 to TRBJ2-5; D remains ambiguous. The CDR3 length is 15 residues. V was pared by 1 base and J by 4 bases, with 13 bases between. Germline loops: CDR1 SGHAT, CDR2 FQNNGV. The CDR3: CASSLGGWSIETQYF. As DNA, the CDR3 is TGTGCCAGCAGCTTAGGAGGTTGGAGTATAGAGACCCAGTACTTC.

The gene calls are TRBV2 and TRBJ1-4; TRBD1 aligns across 9 bases. Germline V gene lookup returns CDR1 SNHLY and CDR2 FYNNEI. The CDR3 is 13 residues long. V lost 8 bases and J lost 3; bases outside the gene matches: 1. Here the CDR3 reads CASGQGSNEKLFF. CDR3 in DNA: TGTGCCAGCGGACAGGGGTCTAATGAAAAACTGTTTTTT.

The V and J genes are TRBV7-9 and TRBJ1-2; a weak D match, TRBD1 (5 bases). The CDR3 is made up of 15 amino acids. Germline V gene sequence: CDR1 SEHNR, CDR2 FQNEAQ (reference sequence). V lost 5 bases to trimming and J lost 6 bases, with 19 bases between them. The CDR3 nucleotides read TGTGCCAGCAGCACCCGGGACCCCGGACCGGATGGCTACACCTTC. This encodes CASSTRDPGPDGYTF.